Shown below are 32 T cell receptor beta chains from a single sample sequenced in a study of control samples from healthy donors and cancer patients (TCRdb year 2020). Library preparation was by the immunoSEQ multiplex PCR assay. TCRdb stores this immuneACCESS table with in-frame sequences only. Part of the clones is absent; in the studies checked, under half of the shortfall reflects unresolved V genes, and no reason is known for the rest. The sample includes fewer than 110,000 clones, with about 89% observed a single time. The ten largest clones take up 7.8% of the sample. The specimen sequenced was blood. All receptors come from a man aged 25-40 years in good health.

V and J are TRBV6-5 and TRBJ2-7; D is perhaps TRBD2 (6 bases). The CDR3 has 15 residues. Germline-derived CDR1 and CDR2 are MNHEY and SVGAGI. With 7 bases removed from V and 0 bases from J, the gap between germline ends came to 16 bases. The CDR3 sequence is CASTTGGPSSYEQYV. The CDR3 coding sequence is TGTGCCAGCACCACCGGGGGACCAAGCTCCTACGAGCAGTACGTC.

J is TRBJ1-6 and V is TRBV15; 8 bases fit TRBD1. The V gene end was trimmed by 0 bases and the J gene end by 7 bases; junction bases not matched to a gene: 2. The CDR3 spans 15 residues. The germline gives CDR1 LNHNV, CDR2 YYDKDF (reference sequence). In DNA form, the CDR3 reads TGTGCCACCAGCAGAGATCCAGGGGGCAATTCACCCCTCCACTTT. Protein product: CATSRDPGGNSPLHF.

The genes are TRBV7-9 and TRBJ2-3, with 7 bases aligning to TRBD2. Germline loops: CDR1 SEHNR, CDR2 FQNEAQ (reference sequence). The CDR3 length is 16 residues. The junction had 7 bases not matched to a gene; V was cut back by 2 bases and J by 2 bases. The CDR3 sequence is CASSLSGGGVTDTQYF. The CDR3 coding sequence is TGTGCCAGCAGCTTAAGTGGTGGGGGGGTCACAGATACGCAGTATTTT.

The chain is built from TRBV28 and TRBJ2-1; TRBD2 matches 12 bases. Trimming took 5 bases from V and 4 from J; bases not matched to a gene: 3. The CDR3 spans 15 residues. Per the germline V gene, CDR1 is MDHEN and CDR2 is SYDVKM. Here the CDR3 reads CASSPGTSGYNEQFF. The DNA for the CDR3 is TGTGCCAGCAGTCCCGGGACTAGCGGGTACAATGAGCAGTTCTTC.

This clone has a single count. The rearrangement joins TRBV6-5 to TRBJ2-3; 7 nucleotides match TRBD1. Unmatched junction bases numbered 7, after V lost 5 bases and J lost 2 bases. The CDR3 loop spans 15 amino acids. The germline V gene has CDR1 MNHEY and CDR2 SVGAGI. In nucleotides, the CDR3 is TGTGCCAGCAGTCGTAGACAGGGATCCACAGATACGCAGTATTTT. Translation: CASSRRQGSTDTQYF.

V gene TRBV11-3 combines with J gene TRBJ2-2, with D uncertain. V dropped 1 base and J dropped 0 bases, with 9 bases sitting between them. The CDR3 contains 16 residues. Germline CDR1 and CDR2: SGHNT and YENEEA. The CDR3 loop reads CASSLAGQSNTGELFF. In DNA form, the CDR3 reads TGTGCCAGCAGCTTAGCTGGCCAGTCGAACACCGGGGAGCTGTTTTTT.

The chain joins TRBV5-4 to TRBJ1-2; TRBD1 might be the D (5 bases). Germline V gene lookup returns CDR1 SGHNT and CDR2 YYREEE (reference sequence). V gave up 5 bases and J gave up 8 bases, with 16 bases separating them. The CDR3 spans 13 residues. The CDR3 sequence: CASRAGQPDGYTF. The CDR3 region has the DNA TGTGCCAGCAGGGCCGGACAACCCGACGGCTACACCTTC.

This clone was seen only a few times. This chain joins TRBV5-1 and TRBJ2-1, with 8 positions matching TRBD2. The CDR3 extends over 16 amino acids. Germline CDR1 SGHRS, CDR2 YFSETQ. V lost 2 bases, J lost 4 bases, and 8 bases stayed unmatched. The CDR3 reads CASSLPRGGSYNEQFF. In DNA form, the CDR3 reads TGCGCCAGCAGCTTACCCCGGGGGGGGTCGTACAATGAGCAGTTCTTC.

This chain connects TRBV4-3 to TRBJ1-2; D remains unclear. The V end was cut by 0 bases, the J end by 1 base, with 12 bases between. Looked up from germline, CDR1 is LGHNA and CDR2 is YSLEER. The CDR3 is 16 amino acids. CDR3 sequence: CASSQERRKNNYGYTF. The CDR3, as DNA: TGCGCCAGCAGCCAAGAAAGGCGGAAAAATAACTATGGCTACACCTTC.

J is TRBJ2-7 and V is TRBV5-4; TRBD1 matches at 9 bases. V shed 4 bases and J 6 bases; nucleotides not matched to a gene: 2. The CDR3 is 12 amino acids. Germline values: CDR1 SGHNT, CDR2 YYREEE (reference sequence). CDR3 residues: CASSLDRGEQYV. CDR3 nucleotides: TGTGCCAGCAGCCTGGACAGGGGCGAGCAGTACGTC.

The chain has TRBV18 and TRBJ1-2; 8 bases are a match to TRBD1. Trimming removed 6 bases from V and 4 bases from J; junction bases left unmatched: 4. CDR1 KGHSH and CDR2 LQKENI come from the germline V gene. The CDR3 is 13 amino acids. The DNA of the CDR3 is TGTGCCAGCTCGCCGGACAGGGCCTATGGCTACACCTTC. The encoded protein is CASSPDRAYGYTF.

The chain employs TRBV7-6 and TRBJ2-7; TRBD1 is a possible D gene (6 bases). Germline-derived CDR1 and CDR2 are SGHVS and FNYEAQ. Between the trimmed V and J ends, which lost 3 bases and 2 bases, there was a span of 8 bases. The CDR3 runs to 13 residues. CDR3 coding DNA: TGTGCCAGCAGCTTGGCAGGGGCCTACGAGCAGTACGTC. Its protein product is CASSLAGAYEQYV.

The chain has TRBV7-2 and TRBJ2-7; 8 bases fit TRBD1. The CDR3 runs 15 residues. Trimming cost V 0 bases and J 3 bases; bases outside gene matches: 4. Germline-derived CDR1 and CDR2 are SGHTA and FQGNSA. DNA for the CDR3: TGTGCCAGCAGCTTAGCGGGACAGGAGATCTACGAGCAGTACTTC. Its protein is CASSLAGQEIYEQYF.

The chain couples TRBV12-3 or TRBV12-4 to TRBJ1-2, with D possibly matching TRBD1 (5 bases). Trimming took off 4 bases at V and 6 bases at J, with 9 bases between the two ends. This CDR3 contains 12 residues. The CDR3: CASSSQGHGYTF. The CDR3 nucleotides are TGTGCCAGCAGTTCCCAGGGTCATGGCTACACCTTC.

The V call is TRBV19, the J call TRBJ2-4; D remains unclear. The V end lost 4 bases, the J end lost 8 bases, and 9 bases lay between the germline ends. Per the germline V gene, CDR1 is LNHDA and CDR2 is SQIVND (reference sequence). The CDR3 extends over 12 amino acids. The DNA for the CDR3 is TGTGCCAGTAGTAGATCCCTGGACATTCAGTACTTC. Translating it yields CASSRSLDIQYF.

The chain links TRBV28 to TRBJ2-7; D is undetermined. V was clipped by 5 bases and J by 4 bases, with 12 bases between them. CDR1 is MDHEN and CDR2 is SYDVKM in the germline V gene. This CDR3 region has 13 residues. CDR3 nucleotide sequence: TGTGCCAGCAGTCAGGCGAATGGGTACGAGCAGTACTTC. Its protein product is CASSQANGYEQYF.

The chain employs TRBV7-2 and TRBJ2-3, with 8 bases fitting TRBD2. V shed 2 bases and J 0 bases; nucleotides not matched to a gene: 1. Germline V gives CDR1 SGHTA, CDR2 FQGNSA. This CDR3 is built from 15 residues. The CDR3: CASSLLAGSTDTQYF. CDR3 bases: TGTGCCAGCAGCTTACTAGCGGGTAGCACAGATACGCAGTATTTT.

The CDR3 loop reads CATSELRGNEQFF. CDR3 nucleotide sequence: TGTGCCACCAGTGAGCTCAGGGGAAATGAGCAGTTCTTC. The chain has TRBV24-1 and TRBJ2-1; tentative D call: TRBD1 (6 bases). In germline, CDR1 is KGHDR, CDR2 SFDVKD. Trimming cost V 4 bases and J 7 bases, with 10 bases left between them. The CDR3 loop spans 13 amino acids.

The genes are TRBV18 and TRBJ1-1; D not resolved. Looked up from germline, CDR1 is KGHSH and CDR2 is LQKENI. The V gene lost 5 bases and the J gene lost 1 base, with 5 bases spanning the gap. The CDR3 loop spans 12 amino acids. The CDR3 spells CASSWANTEAFF. The DNA for the CDR3 is TGTGCCAGCTCATGGGCGAACACTGAAGCTTTCTTT.

The chain links TRBV6-5 to TRBJ2-7; tentative D call: TRBD1 (6 bases). CDR1 is MNHEY, CDR2 SVGAGI, per germline. The CDR3 runs 13 residues. Trimming shortened V by 5 bases and J by 6 bases, and 14 bases separated the two germline ends. For the CDR3, the DNA is TGTGCCAGCAGTATGAGAGGACAGTTCGAGCAGTACGTC. It specifies CASSMRGQFEQYV.

This sequence joins TRBV7-2 and TRBJ2-5, with D unresolved. The CDR3 consists of 16 residues. Looked up from germline, CDR1 is SGHTA and CDR2 is FQGNSA. V lost 5 bases to trimming and J lost 2 bases, with 18 bases between them. The chain's CDR3 is CASSPLYTGRQETQYF. DNA of the CDR3: TGTGCCAGCAGCCCGCTCTATACTGGACGGCAAGAGACCCAGTACTTC.

The rearrangement joins TRBV5-1 to TRBJ2-1; 10 bases fit TRBD1. CDR1 and CDR2 from the germline V gene are SGHRS and YFSETQ. Unmatched junction bases numbered 3, after V lost 1 base and J lost 5 bases. The CDR3 covers 15 residues. For the CDR3, the DNA is TGCGCCAGCAGCTTGCGGGACAGGGGCCACAATGAGCAGTTCTTC. It is translated as CASSLRDRGHNEQFF.

On this clone: Other DNA sequences in this specimen translate into the identical CDR3. The chain is built from TRBV7-9 and TRBJ2-2; no clear D. V was shortened by 2 bases and J by 0 bases, with 4 bases between the two germline ends. This CDR3 spans 14 amino acids. Germline V CDR1 and CDR2: SEHNR, FQNEAQ (reference sequence). CDR3 in DNA: TGTGCCAGCAGCTTAAACCCGAACACCGGGGAGCTGTTTTTT. The encoded protein is CASSLNPNTGELFF.

Here the CDR3 DNA reads TGTGCCAGCAGCTTACAGAGGGTTAGGTCGGGACGGCAGAACACCGGGGAGCTGTTTTTT. Translated: CASSLQRVRSGRQNTGELFF. V is TRBV7-8 and J is TRBJ2-2; D is perhaps TRBD1 or TRBD2 (5 bases each). The V end was cut by 2 bases, the J end by 1 base, with 23 bases between. The CDR3 extends over 20 amino acids. Germline CDR1 SGHVS, CDR2 FQNEAQ.

The chain recombines TRBV2 with TRBJ1-2; TRBD1 matches 9 bases. Germline V lookup: CDR1 SNHLY, CDR2 FYNNEI. Trimming removed 7 bases from V and 2 bases from J; junction bases left unmatched: 5. The CDR3 is 14 residues long. CDR3: CASMAGQGNYGYTF. DNA of the CDR3: TGTGCCAGCATGGCGGGACAGGGAAACTATGGCTACACCTTC.

The gene calls are TRBV19 and TRBJ2-5; D remains ambiguous. Germline V gives CDR1 LNHDA, CDR2 SQIVND (reference sequence). The V end was cut by 1 base, the J end by 4 bases, with 10 bases between. This CDR3 comprises 14 residues. CDR3: CASSIGQTPETQYF. CDR3 sequence (DNA): TGTGCCAGTAGTATAGGTCAGACCCCAGAGACCCAGTACTTC.

The J gene is TRBJ2-3, the V gene TRBV6-2 or TRBV6-3; D unresolved. This CDR3 is 13 amino acids long. V dropped 2 bases and J dropped 3 bases, with 6 bases sitting between them. Germline CDR1 MNHEY, CDR2 SVGEGT. The CDR3 reads CASSYPPTDTQYF. DNA of the CDR3: TGTGCCAGCAGTTACCCACCAACAGATACGCAGTATTTT.

The chain combines TRBV7-2 with TRBJ1-5, with a tentative D call TRBD1 (5 bases). The germline gives CDR1 SGHTA, CDR2 FQGNSA. This CDR3 has 16 amino acids. V shed 2 bases and J shed 0 bases, with 11 bases lying between them. CDR3 protein: CASSLKGTYSNQPQHF. CDR3 bases: TGTGCCAGCAGCTTAAAGGGGACTTATAGCAATCAGCCCCAGCATTTT.

The chain uses TRBV30 and TRBJ2-7, with 8 bases matching TRBD2. This CDR3 spans 16 amino acids. V lost 3 bases and J lost 2; bases outside the gene matches: 12. CDR1 and CDR2 from the germline V gene are GTSNPN and SVGIG (reference sequence). Here the CDR3 reads CAWRLGGGKGPYEQYF. The CDR3 region has the DNA TGTGCCTGGAGGCTTGGCGGGGGGAAGGGACCCTACGAGCAGTACTTC.

This clone was seen a few times. V gene TRBV28 combines with J gene TRBJ2-3, with 15 bases matching TRBD2. With V trimmed by 9 bases and J by 1 base, 2 bases remained unmatched. In germline, CDR1 is MDHEN, CDR2 SYDVKM. The CDR3 is made up of 15 amino acids. The CDR3 is CASWTSGRGTDTQYF. CDR3 DNA: TGTGCCAGTTGGACTAGCGGGAGGGGCACAGATACGCAGTATTTT.

The chain couples TRBV11-3 to TRBJ1-5, with D perhaps TRBD1 (6 bases). Germline CDR1 is SGHNT and CDR2 is YENEEA. V was cut by 7 bases and J by 12 bases, with 19 bases left in between. The CDR3 is 13 amino acids. In DNA form, the CDR3 reads TGTGCCAGCAATTTTTGTGTGGGGACATACCAGCATTTT. Protein product: CASNFCVGTYQHF.

The chain employs TRBV15 and TRBJ2-7; D gene uncertain. The CDR3 has 14 residues. Trimming stripped 1 base from V and 0 bases from J, with 7 bases between. The germline CDR1 and CDR2 sequences are LNHNV and YYDKDF (reference sequence). CDR3 bases: TGTGCCACCAGCAGAGCCCCTCCCTCCTACGAGCAGTACTTC. It encodes CATSRAPPSYEQYF. Full variable domain (rest looked up from reference TRBV15 and TRBJ2-7): DAMVIQNPRYQVTQFGKPVTLSCSQTLNHNVMYWYQQKSSQAPKLLFHYYDKDFNNEADTPDNFQSRRPNTSFCFLDIRSPGLGDTAMYLCATSRAPPSYEQYFGPGTRLTVT.